This TCR beta chain originates from a study of blood T cell repertoires in COVID-19. At the level of the study: From the United States, Italy and Spain came samples of acute and convalescent COVID-19. The cDNA or gDNA used as material had been derived from T cells, B-cell-depleted T cells, or PBMCs.

Germline V lookup: CDR1 SGHNT, CDR2 YYREEE (reference sequence). This CDR3 comprises 15 residues. The V end lost 4 bases, the J end lost 1 base, and 13 bases lay between the germline ends. Study processing details: Researchers report that nucleated cell counts were estimated from reference gene primer amplification. The method was immunoSEQ multiplex PCR; TCRdb's version includes in-frame clones alone and lacks a portion of them. D and trimming come from the DNA, and the V and J calls and clone size come from that table. The data show 120,000 to 150,000 clones, roughly nine tenths seen once. This receptor was identified in a woman in her sixties or seventies with active COVID-19. The sample taken for sequencing was peripheral blood. This chain joins TRBV5-4 and TRBJ2-3; possibly TRBD1 for D (6 bases). CDR3 residues: CASSLQGRRTDTQYF. The CDR3 nucleotides read TGTGCCAGCAGCCTACAGGGACGACGCACAGATACGCAGTATTTT.